The clone carrying this T cell receptor (beta chain) was picked up one time. Its specificity is not known. This sample was taken from a study of Ad26.COV2.S vaccination and SARS-CoV-2 variants. Findings of the study overall: Reports say spike-specific CD8+ and CD4+ T cell responses covered substantial breadth after vaccination.

V lost 5 bases to trimming and J lost 6 bases; unmatched junction nucleotides: 4. The length of the CDR3 is 13 residues. CDR1 and CDR2 from the germline V gene are MNHEY and SVGAGI. Libraries were prepared by immunoSEQ multiplex PCR; TCRdb keeps only in-frame clonotypes and omits some of them. The table shows fewer than 400,000 clones, with 70% to 90% occurring only once. Treatment meaning: roughly 19 received Ad26.COV2.S at low or high dose, single or two shots; 5 received placebo; per-sample allocation not given. Specimen acquisition occurred on day 63 following the initial vaccine or placebo injection. The administered vaccine (an Ad26 vector) expressed Wuhan-strain SARS-CoV-2 spike.

The sample in question was peripheral blood, obtained in a trial of Ad26.COV2.S vaccine versus placebo. The chain recombines TRBV6-5 with TRBJ1-5; TRBD1 agrees at 7 bases. This receptor was identified in a person between 18 and 65 years old who received the Ad26.COV2.S COVID-19 vaccine or a placebo. CDR3 in DNA: TGTGCCAGCAGTACAGGGGCCGGTCAGCCCCAGCATTTT. It is translated as CASSTGAGQPQHF.